Shown below are 25 T cell receptor beta chains from a single sample sequenced in a study of spatial heterogeneity in lung cancer. From the 5' RACE reads, TCRdb called clonotypes with MiXCR, one entry per CDR3 protein. The table has some 87,000 distinct CDR3 sequences, approximately 8.9% seen once. Time point indicated: sample taken at primary tumor resection. TCRs were sequenced from unsorted whole RNA of tumor, nontumor lung or PBMC. The input for sequencing was PBMCs, taken at surgery. The receptors were gathered from a male donor with early-stage non-small cell lung cancer.

In its sample, this clonotype was seen many times. CDR3 nucleotide sequence: TGCGCCAGCAGTCATCTGCGGGACAGGGAAGGGATGGGAAGGTACGAGCAGTACTTC. It translates to CASSHLRDREGMGRYEQYF. V usage is TRBV23-1 and J usage is TRBJ2-7; 9 bases match TRBD1. TRBV23-1 is recorded as an ORF, its role being uncertain. This CDR3 contains 19 residues. Unmatched junction bases numbered 19, after V lost 3 bases and J lost 4 bases.

This clonotype was seen a few times. This chain uses TRBV7-2 with TRBJ2-5, with D possibly being TRBD1 (6 bases). From germline, CDR1 is SGHTA and CDR2 FQGNSA. The CDR3 sequence is 14 residues long. V lost 2 bases to trimming and J lost 6 bases, with 13 bases between them. The CDR3: CASSLSSGAKTQYF. The CDR3 DNA is TGTGCCAGCAGCTTAAGTTCAGGGGCGAAGACCCAGTACTTC.

The V and J genes are TRBV20-1 and TRBJ2-3; 8 bases fit TRBD1. CDR1 and CDR2 from the germline V gene are DFQATT and SNEGSKA (reference sequence). Unmatched junction bases numbered 9, after V lost 5 bases and J lost 11 bases. The CDR3 contains 12 residues. CDR3 region: CSAPLTGGKQYF. CDR3 in DNA: TGCAGTGCTCCGCTAACAGGGGGAAAGCAGTATTTT.

This clonotype was seen a handful of times. J is TRBJ2-3 and V is TRBV29-1; D gene uncertain. The CDR3 is 14 residues long. Per the germline V gene, CDR1 is SQVTM and CDR2 is ANQGSEA. The V end was cut by 3 bases, the J end by 2 bases, with 12 bases between. The CDR3 region has the DNA TGCAGCGTTGATGGGGTGGTCGACACAGATACGCAGTATTTT. Its translation is CSVDGVVDTDTQYF.

The table lists this clonotype with many counts. The genes are TRBV9 and TRBJ2-1; TRBD2 aligns across 8 bases. The trim removed 4 bases at V and 9 bases at J, leaving 12 bases unmatched. The CDR3 extends over 15 amino acids. Germline V gene sequence: CDR1 SGDLS, CDR2 YYNGEE. The CDR3 reads CASSPRGSGTVEQFF. As DNA, the CDR3 is TGTGCCAGCAGCCCGAGGGGTAGCGGGACTGTTGAGCAGTTCTTC.

This clonotype was found many times. The rearrangement uses TRBV7-9 and TRBJ2-3; D tentatively fits TRBD1 or TRBD2 (6 bases each). This CDR3 has 15 residues. V lost 3 bases, J lost 7 bases, and 17 bases lay in between. Germline loops: CDR1 SEHNR, CDR2 FQNEAQ (reference sequence). CDR3 loop: CASSFVGGRRNTQYF. The DNA of the CDR3 is TGTGCCAGCAGCTTCGTGGGGGGCCGCCGAAATACGCAGTATTTT.

This clonotype was observed at least ten times. The chain has TRBV28 and TRBJ1-5; TRBD1 matches at 9 bases. Germline CDR1 is MDHEN and CDR2 is SYDVKM. V trimming: 3 bases; J trimming: 9 bases; junction bases outside the gene matches: 9. CDR3 length: 15 residues. The CDR3 reads CASSFPGTGKLPQHF. In DNA form, the CDR3 reads TGTGCCAGCAGTTTCCCCGGGACAGGGAAGCTGCCCCAGCATTTT.

This clonotype was seen only a few times. The chain employs TRBV20-1 and TRBJ1-5; D not resolved. Germline CDR1 DFQATT, CDR2 SNEGSKA (reference sequence). Trimming removed 0 bases at V and 5 bases at J, with 11 bases between. The CDR3 sequence is 14 residues long. For the CDR3, the DNA is TGCAGTGCTAGAGAGGGCCAGTCCCATCAGCCCCAGCATTTT. Protein: CSAREGQSHQPQHF.

This clonotype was detected ten times or more. The chain uses TRBV6-2 or TRBV6-3 and TRBJ2-7; 10 bases agree with TRBD1. Germline CDR1 is MNHEY and CDR2 is SVGEGT. The CDR3 is made up of 13 amino acids. V trimming: 6 bases; J trimming: 3 bases; junction bases outside the gene matches: 2. In nucleotides, the CDR3 is TGTGCCAGCAGGGGGACAGGGGACTACGAGCAGTACTTC. Translating gives CASRGTGDYEQYF.

This clonotype came up many times. The chain has TRBV5-1 and TRBJ2-7; D is possibly TRBD2 (5 bases). Trimming left V 0 bases short and J 7 bases short, with 20 bases between. This CDR3 contains 16 residues. CDR1 and CDR2 from the germline V gene are SGHRS and YFSETQ. Here the CDR3 DNA reads TGCGCCAGCAGCTTGGCCGGAAGCCCCATCGGGGAGGAGCAGTACTTC. Residues: CASSLAGSPIGEEQYF.

This clonotype was seen once. This rearrangement joins TRBV12-3 or TRBV12-4 to TRBJ1-3; D remains ambiguous. The CDR3 is 13 residues long. V lost 3 bases and J 4 bases, leaving 7 bases between the germline ends. CDR3 nucleotides: TGTGCCAGCAGTTTGATACAGGGAAACACCATATATTTT. This translates into CASSLIQGNTIYF.

The sample holds a few counts of this clonotype. The genes are TRBV5-1 and TRBJ2-7, with 8 nucleotides matching TRBD2. The J segment lost 6 bases and the V segment lost 5 bases, leaving 7 bases of the junction unmatched. CDR3 length equals 13 residues. Germline V lookup: CDR1 SGHRS, CDR2 YFSETQ. The CDR3 DNA follows: TGCGCCAGCAGATCCACGGGGGGGAGCGAGCAGTACTTC. This codes for CASRSTGGSEQYF.

This clonotype was counted many times. J is TRBJ1-6 and V is TRBV10-3; 12 bases align to TRBD1. The ends lost 3 bases at V and 5 bases at J; junction bases unmatched: 5. The germline V gene has CDR1 ENHRY and CDR2 SYGVKD. CDR3 length: 17 residues. The chain's CDR3 is CAISERGTGGNNSPLHF. In DNA, the CDR3 is TGTGCCATCAGTGAAAGGGGGACAGGGGGCAATAATTCACCCCTCCACTTT.

This clonotype was seen many times. The V and J genes are TRBV18 and TRBJ1-1; D is unclear. The CDR3 is 13 residues long. The V and J ends lost 1 base and 3 bases respectively, with 6 bases between them. The germline gives CDR1 KGHSH, CDR2 LQKENI. The CDR3 nucleotides are TGTGCCAGCTCACCACTTAGGGACACTGAAGCTTTCTTT. It translates to CASSPLRDTEAFF.

The chain recombines TRBV29-1 with TRBJ1-2; tentative D call: TRBD1 (5 bases). The V and J ends lost 4 bases and 4 bases respectively, with 10 bases between them. CDR3 length: 12 residues. CDR1 is SQVTM, CDR2 ANQGSEA, per germline. Here the CDR3 reads CSVGAGRYGYTF. The CDR3 nucleotides are TGCAGCGTTGGGGCAGGGCGCTATGGCTACACCTTC.

The gene calls are TRBV7-2 and TRBJ2-7, with 9 bases that match TRBD1. CDR1 is SGHTA and CDR2 is FQGNSA in the germline V gene. The CDR3 is 14 residues long. The V segment lost 7 bases and the J segment 0 bases; nucleotides outside the gene matches: 4. CDR3 protein: CASTSGQGSYEQYF. The CDR3 DNA sequence: TGTGCCAGCACCTCGGGACAGGGCTCCTACGAGCAGTACTTC.

This clonotype has only a few counts. The chain carries TRBV5-1 and TRBJ2-3; D remains unclear. The CDR3 spans 15 residues. Germline V gene sequence: CDR1 SGHRS, CDR2 YFSETQ. Trimming pared 0 bases from V and 2 bases from J, leaving 10 bases between. The CDR3 coding sequence is TGCGCCAGCAGCTTGGAATGGGGTTTCACAGATACGCAGTATTTT. As protein: CASSLEWGFTDTQYF.

The table lists this clonotype with many counts. J is TRBJ2-7 and V is TRBV10-1, with a tentative D call TRBD1 (6 bases). CDR3 length: 15 amino acids. Trimming left V 3 bases short and J 1 base short, with 13 bases between. Per germline, CDR1 WNHNN and CDR2 SYGVQD (reference sequence). The CDR3 reads CASSDSPGVSYEQYF. CDR3 coding DNA: TGCGCCAGCAGTGACTCTCCAGGGGTGTCCTACGAGCAGTACTTC.

Only a few counts were recorded for this clonotype. The chain joins TRBV5-1 to TRBJ2-7; 7 positions agree with TRBD1. CDR1 is SGHRS and CDR2 is YFSETQ in the germline V gene. The J segment lost 6 bases and the V segment lost 4 bases, leaving 7 bases of the junction unmatched. The CDR3 has 13 amino acids. For the CDR3, the DNA is TGCGCCAGCAGCGATGACAGGGAAGGCGAGCAGTACTTC. Translating it yields CASSDDREGEQYF.

V and J are TRBV5-4 and TRBJ2-6; D is ambiguous. CDR1 SGHNT and CDR2 YYREEE come from the germline V gene (reference sequence). V lost 4 bases and J 0 bases, leaving 11 bases between the germline ends. This CDR3 has 16 residues. CDR3 in DNA: TGTGCCAGCAGCCCCGATTTGAGCTCTGGGGCCAACGTCCTGACTTTC. This encodes CASSPDLSSGANVLTF. The whole variable domain, remainder taken from reference TRBV5-4 and TRBJ2-6, is ETGVTQSPTHLIKTRGQQVTLRCSSQSGHNTVSWYQQALGQGPQFIFQYYREEENGRGNFPPRFSGLQFPNYSSELNVNALELDDSALYLCASSPDLSSGANVLTFGAGSRLTVL.

This clonotype was counted at least ten times. The chain employs TRBV29-1 and TRBJ2-1; no reliable D call. With 4 bases removed from V and 2 bases from J, the gap between germline ends came to 9 bases. The germline V gene encodes CDR1 SQVTM and CDR2 ANQGSEA. The CDR3 consists of 13 residues. This CDR3 reads CSVGSVAYNEQFF. CDR3 nucleotide sequence: TGCAGCGTTGGGAGTGTGGCCTACAATGAGCAGTTCTTC.

This clonotype was counted between two and nine times. This chain uses TRBV6-2 or TRBV6-3 with TRBJ2-3; D uncertain. There are 11 residues in the CDR3. Germline V CDR1 and CDR2: MNHEY, SVGEGT. The germline V and J ends were trimmed by 2 bases and 4 bases, with 1 base remaining between them. CDR3 nucleotide sequence: TGTGCCAGCAGTTACCCAGATACGCAGTATTTT. It translates to CASSYPDTQYF.

This chain connects TRBV20-1 to TRBJ1-3, with D unclear. The ends were cut back, 3 bases at V and 0 bases at J, with 15 bases in the middle. Germline values: CDR1 DFQATT, CDR2 SNEGSKA (reference sequence). CDR3 length: 16 amino acids. The CDR3 DNA follows: TGCAGTGCTAGTCAACGGACTCCAGTCTCTGGAAACACCATATATTTT. Translated: CSASQRTPVSGNTIYF.

In its sample, this clonotype was seen a few times. The V gene is TRBV5-1, the J gene TRBJ1-1, with D unresolved. The CDR3 is 14 amino acids. Trimming cost V 4 bases and J 4 bases, with 14 bases left between them. Germline assignment: CDR1 SGHRS and CDR2 YFSETQ. The CDR3 sequence is CASSPGLKGTEAFF. The CDR3 nucleotides read TGCGCCAGCAGCCCCGGACTCAAGGGCACTGAAGCTTTCTTT. The full variable domain, with the rest looked up from reference TRBV5-1 and TRBJ1-1, is KAGVTQTPRYLIKTRGQQVTLSCSPISGHRSVSWYQQTPGQGLQFLFEYFSETQRNKGNFPGRFSGRQFSNSRSEMNVSTLELGDSALYLCASSPGLKGTEAFFGQGTRLTVV.

This clonotype was counted only a few times. The V call is TRBV6-1, the J call TRBJ1-2; TRBD1 is a possible D gene (6 bases). This CDR3 region has 14 residues. V was clipped by 0 bases and J by 2 bases, with 7 bases between them. Germline V lookup: CDR1 MNHNS, CDR2 SASEGT. Here the CDR3 reads CASSEADRNYGYTF. The CDR3 DNA reads TGTGCCAGCAGTGAAGCCGACAGGAACTATGGCTACACCTTC.